This TCR beta chain is from a study of shared clonotypes between healthy human individuals. The CDR3 has 14 amino acids. V dropped 0 bases and J dropped 2 bases, with 7 bases sitting between them. Germline CDR1 reads MGHRA; CDR2 reads YSYEKL. At a deep level, the assay was run. Only in-frame clones appear in the TCRdb table, and some are missing; sequencing was by immunoSEQ multiplex PCR. The sample shows 2,500,000 or so clones, approximately 93% of them seen only once. The sequencing sample was made of naive CD4+ T cells from PBMCs. The subset denotes: CD45RA+ positively selected. The sequence derives from a man between 18 and 35 years old in good health. Some clones in this sample may be carry-over from other donors' samples. The chain uses TRBV4-1 and TRBJ1-2, with D uncertain. CDR3 nucleotide sequence: TGCGCCAGCAGCCAAGATTTACAGAACTATGGCTACACCTTC. Translated, it gives CASSQDLQNYGYTF.